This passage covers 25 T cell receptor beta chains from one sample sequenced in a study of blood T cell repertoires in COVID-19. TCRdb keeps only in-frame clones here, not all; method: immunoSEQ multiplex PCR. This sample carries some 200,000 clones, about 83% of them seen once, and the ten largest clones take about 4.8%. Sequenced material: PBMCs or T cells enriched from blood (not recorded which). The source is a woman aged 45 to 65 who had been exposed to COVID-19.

CDR3 in amino acids: CASSTGNREAFF. CDR3 bases: TGTGCCAGCAGTACCGGAAACAGGGAAGCTTTCTTT. The rearrangement links TRBV6-5 to TRBJ1-1; tentatively, D is TRBD1 (5 bases). V lost 5 bases and J 8 bases, leaving 12 bases between the germline ends. The CDR3 is 12 amino acids. CDR1 and CDR2 (germline): MNHEY, SVGAGI.

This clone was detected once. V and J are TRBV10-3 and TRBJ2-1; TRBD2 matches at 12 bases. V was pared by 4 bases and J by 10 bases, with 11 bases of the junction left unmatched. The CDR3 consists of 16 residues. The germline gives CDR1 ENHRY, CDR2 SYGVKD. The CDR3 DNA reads TGTGCCATCAGTGTTGGTCTAGCGGGGGGGCCTGGGGAGCAGTTCTTC. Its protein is CAISVGLAGGPGEQFF.

CDR3 sequence (DNA): TGTGCCAGCAGACTTACCCGCCTGACGGAGAGGAACACCGGGGAGCTGTTTTTT. Translation gives CASRLTRLTERNTGELFF. The V gene is TRBV11-2, the J gene TRBJ2-2; D gene unclear. CDR3 size: 18 residues. Trimming took 6 bases from V and 1 from J, leaving 21 bases between them. The germline gives CDR1 SGHAT, CDR2 FQNNGV. The full variable domain, completed using reference TRBV11-2 and TRBJ2-2, is EAGVAQSPRYKIIEKRQSVAFWCNPISGHATLYWYQQILGQGPKLLIQFQNNGVVDDSQLPKDRFSAERLKGVDSTLKIQPAKLEDSAVYLCASRLTRLTERNTGELFFGEGSRLTVL.

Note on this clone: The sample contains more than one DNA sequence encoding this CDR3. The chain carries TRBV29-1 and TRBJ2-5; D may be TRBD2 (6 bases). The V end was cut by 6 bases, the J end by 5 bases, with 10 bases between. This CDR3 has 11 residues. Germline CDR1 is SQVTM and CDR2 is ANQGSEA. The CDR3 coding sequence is TGCAGCGTATCGGGGAGGGAGACCCAGTACTTC. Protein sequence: CSVSGRETQYF.

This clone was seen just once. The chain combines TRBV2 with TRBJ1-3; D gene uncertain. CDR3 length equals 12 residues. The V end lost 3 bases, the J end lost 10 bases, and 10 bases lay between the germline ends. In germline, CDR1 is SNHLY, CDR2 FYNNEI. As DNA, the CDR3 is TGTGCCAGCAGTGAGGGAGGTAGGACCATATATTTT. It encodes CASSEGGRTIYF.

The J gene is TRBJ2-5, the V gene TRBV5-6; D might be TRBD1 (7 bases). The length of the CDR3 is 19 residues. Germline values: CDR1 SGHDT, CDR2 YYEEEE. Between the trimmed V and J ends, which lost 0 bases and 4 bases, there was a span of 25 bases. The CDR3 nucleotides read TGTGCCAGCAGCTTGGCCCCTCCGGGGCCGGAGGGGGCGGGAGAGACCCAGTACTTC. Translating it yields CASSLAPPGPEGAGETQYF.

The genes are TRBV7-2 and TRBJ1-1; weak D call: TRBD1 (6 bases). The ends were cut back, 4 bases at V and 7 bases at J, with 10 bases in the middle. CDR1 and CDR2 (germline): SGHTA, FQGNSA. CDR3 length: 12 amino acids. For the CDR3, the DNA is TGTGCCAGCAGCTCCCAGGGGATTGAAGCTTTCTTT. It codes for CASSSQGIEAFF.

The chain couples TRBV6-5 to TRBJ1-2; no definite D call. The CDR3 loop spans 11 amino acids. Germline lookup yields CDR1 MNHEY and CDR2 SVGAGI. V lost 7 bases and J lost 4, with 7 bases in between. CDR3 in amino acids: CASKRGYGYTF. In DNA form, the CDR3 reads TGTGCCAGCAAGCGAGGCTATGGCTACACCTTC.

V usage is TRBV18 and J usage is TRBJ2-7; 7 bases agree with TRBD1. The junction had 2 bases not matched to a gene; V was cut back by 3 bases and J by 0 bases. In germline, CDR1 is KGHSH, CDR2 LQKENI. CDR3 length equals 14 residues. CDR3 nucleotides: TGTGCCAGCTCACCGGGACAGTCCTCCTACGAGCAGTACTTC. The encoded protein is CASSPGQSSYEQYF.

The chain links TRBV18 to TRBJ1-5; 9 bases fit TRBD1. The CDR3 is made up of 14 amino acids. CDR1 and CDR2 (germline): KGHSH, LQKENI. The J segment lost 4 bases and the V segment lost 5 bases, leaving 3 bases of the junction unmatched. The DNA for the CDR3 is TGTGCCAGCTCAGGAGGGACAGGGAATCAGCCCCAGCATTTT. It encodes CASSGGTGNQPQHF.

The CDR3 region is CASSQRGGGYNEQFF. In nucleotides, the CDR3 is TGTGCCAGCAGCCAACGGGGGGGCGGCTACAATGAGCAGTTCTTC. The chain joins TRBV7-2 to TRBJ2-1; the match to TRBD2 covers 8 bases. This CDR3 spans 15 amino acids. Germline V CDR1 and CDR2: SGHTA, FQGNSA. Trimming cost V 5 bases and J 3 bases; bases outside gene matches: 6.

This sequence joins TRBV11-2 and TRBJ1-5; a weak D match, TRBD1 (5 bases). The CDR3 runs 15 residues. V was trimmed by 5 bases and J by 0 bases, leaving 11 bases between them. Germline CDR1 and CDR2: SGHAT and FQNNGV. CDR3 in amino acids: CASSPAGGSNQPQHF. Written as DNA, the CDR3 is TGTGCCAGCAGCCCCGCCGGGGGTAGCAATCAGCCCCAGCATTTT.

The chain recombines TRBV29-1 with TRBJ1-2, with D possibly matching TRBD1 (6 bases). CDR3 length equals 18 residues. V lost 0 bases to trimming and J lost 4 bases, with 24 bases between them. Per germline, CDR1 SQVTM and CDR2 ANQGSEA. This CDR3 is CSVEEGSATGPALYGYTF. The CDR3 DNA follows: TGCAGCGTTGAAGAGGGAAGCGCGACAGGCCCTGCCCTCTATGGCTACACCTTC.

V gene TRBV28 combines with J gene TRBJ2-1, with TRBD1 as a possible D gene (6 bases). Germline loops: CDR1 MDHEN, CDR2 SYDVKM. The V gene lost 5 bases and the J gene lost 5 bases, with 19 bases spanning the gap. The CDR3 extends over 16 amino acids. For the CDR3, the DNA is TGTGCCAGCAGTCCCCCGACAGGCCGGATAAACAATGAGCAGTTCTTC. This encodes CASSPPTGRINNEQFF. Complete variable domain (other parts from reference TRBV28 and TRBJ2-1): DVKVTQSSRYLVKRTGEKVFLECVQDMDHENMFWYRQDPGLGLRLIYFSYDVKMKEKGDIPEGYSVSREKKERFSLILESASTNQTSMYLCASSPPTGRINNEQFFGPGTRLTVL.

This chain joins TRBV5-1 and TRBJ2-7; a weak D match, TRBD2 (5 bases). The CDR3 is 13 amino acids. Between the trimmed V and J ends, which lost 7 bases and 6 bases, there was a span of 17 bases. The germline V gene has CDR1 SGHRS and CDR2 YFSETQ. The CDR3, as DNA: TGCGCCAGCCTTTCGAGAACTAGGCGCGAGCAGTACTTC. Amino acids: CASLSRTRREQYF.

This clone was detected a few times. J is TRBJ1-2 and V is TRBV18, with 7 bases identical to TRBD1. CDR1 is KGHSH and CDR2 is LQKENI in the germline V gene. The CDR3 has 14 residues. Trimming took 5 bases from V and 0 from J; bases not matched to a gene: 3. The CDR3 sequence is CASSTGQSNYGYTF. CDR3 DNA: TGTGCCAGCTCAACGGGACAGTCTAACTATGGCTACACCTTC.

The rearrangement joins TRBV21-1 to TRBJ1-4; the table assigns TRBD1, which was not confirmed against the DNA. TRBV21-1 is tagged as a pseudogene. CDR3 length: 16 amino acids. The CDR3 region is CASSKGAGGRDEKLFF. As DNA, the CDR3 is TGTGCCAGCAGCAAAGGGGCAGGGGGTAGGGATGAAAAACTGTTTTTT.

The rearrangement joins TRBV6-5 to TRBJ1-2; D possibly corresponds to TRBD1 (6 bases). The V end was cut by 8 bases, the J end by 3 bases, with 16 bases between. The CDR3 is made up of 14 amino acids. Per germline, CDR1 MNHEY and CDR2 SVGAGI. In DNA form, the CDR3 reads TGTGCCAGCCTCGAATCTCAGGGGCACTATGGCTACACCTTC. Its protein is CASLESQGHYGYTF.

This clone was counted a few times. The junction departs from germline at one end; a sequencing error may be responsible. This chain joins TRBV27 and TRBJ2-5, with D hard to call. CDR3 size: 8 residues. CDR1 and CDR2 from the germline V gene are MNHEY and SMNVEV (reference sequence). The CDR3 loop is CGVETQYF. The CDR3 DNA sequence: TGCGGTGTGGAGACCCAGTACTTC.

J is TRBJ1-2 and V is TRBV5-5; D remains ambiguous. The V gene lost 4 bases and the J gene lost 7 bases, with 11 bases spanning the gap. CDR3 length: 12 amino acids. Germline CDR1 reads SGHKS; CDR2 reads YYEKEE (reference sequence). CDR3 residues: CASSQAFGGYTF. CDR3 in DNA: TGTGCCAGCAGCCAGGCGTTTGGTGGCTACACCTTC.

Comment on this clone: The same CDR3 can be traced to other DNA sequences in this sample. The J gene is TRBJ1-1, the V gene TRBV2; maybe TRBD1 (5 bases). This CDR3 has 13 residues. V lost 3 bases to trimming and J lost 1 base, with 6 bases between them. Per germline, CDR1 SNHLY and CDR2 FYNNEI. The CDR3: CASSDDRNTEAFF. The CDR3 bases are TGTGCCAGCAGTGACGACAGGAACACTGAAGCTTTCTTT. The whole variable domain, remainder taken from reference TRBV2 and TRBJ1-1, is EPEVTQTPSHQVTQMGQEVILRCVPISNHLYFYWYRQILGQKVEFLVSFYNNEISEKSEIFDDQFSVERPDGSNFTLKIRSTKLEDSAMYFCASSDDRNTEAFFGQGTRLTVV.

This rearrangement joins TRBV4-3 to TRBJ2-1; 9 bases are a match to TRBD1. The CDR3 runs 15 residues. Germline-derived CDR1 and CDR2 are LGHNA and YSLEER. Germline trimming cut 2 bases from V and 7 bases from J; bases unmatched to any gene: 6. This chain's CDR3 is CASSQLGTGRNEQFF. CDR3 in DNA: TGCGCCAGCAGCCAATTAGGGACAGGGCGGAATGAGCAGTTCTTC.

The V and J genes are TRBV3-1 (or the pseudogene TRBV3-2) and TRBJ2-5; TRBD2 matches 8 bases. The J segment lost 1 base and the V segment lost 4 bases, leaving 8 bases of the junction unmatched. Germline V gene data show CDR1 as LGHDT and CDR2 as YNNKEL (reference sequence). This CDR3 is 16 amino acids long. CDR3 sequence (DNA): TGTGCCAGCAGCCCTATGACTAGCGAGAGCCAAGAGACCCAGTACTTC. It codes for CASSPMTSESQETQYF.

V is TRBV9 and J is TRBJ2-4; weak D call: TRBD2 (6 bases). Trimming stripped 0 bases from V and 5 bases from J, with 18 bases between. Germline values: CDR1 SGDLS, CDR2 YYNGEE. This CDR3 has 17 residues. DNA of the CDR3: TGTGCCAGCAGCGTAGGGGTGGCGGGAACGGGGCAAAACATTCAGTACTTC. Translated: CASSVGVAGTGQNIQYF.

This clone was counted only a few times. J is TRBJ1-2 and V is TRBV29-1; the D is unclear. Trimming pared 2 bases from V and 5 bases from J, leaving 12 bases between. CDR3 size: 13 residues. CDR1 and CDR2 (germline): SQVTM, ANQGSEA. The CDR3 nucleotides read TGCAGCGTTGAACCCAACAGCCTATATGGCTACACCTTC. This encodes CSVEPNSLYGYTF.